The sample holds many counts of the clone carrying this T cell receptor (beta chain). What it binds is not known. Quantitative 5'-RACE with molecular barcodes was used to make the TCR beta libraries. TCRdb passed the 5' RACE reads through MiXCR, listing each CDR3 protein once. Of roughly 180,000 distinct CDR3 sequences in the sample, approximately 9% are singletons; the top ten hold more than 13%. This sample stems from a study of CD8 T cells in ankylosing spondylitis. Study findings and constraints: What seemed typical of ankylosing spondylitis blood was a TCR beta motif built from roughly eight highly homologous variants. Earlier reports found some motif variants in synovial fluid and blood in reactive arthritis.

Germline CDR1 reads SGHRS; CDR2 reads YFSETQ. The CDR3 extends over 15 amino acids. Trimming left V 0 bases short and J 7 bases short, with 14 bases between. The sequence was collected from a female donor with ankylosing spondylitis or in good health (not recorded which). The gene calls are TRBV5-1 and TRBJ2-1; D is perhaps TRBD1 (5 bases). The specimen sequenced was blood, either unsorted or a sorted T cell fraction (not recorded which). The CDR3: CASSLGTGPLNEQFF. The CDR3, as DNA: TGCGCCAGCAGCTTGGGCACAGGTCCACTAAATGAGCAGTTCTTC.